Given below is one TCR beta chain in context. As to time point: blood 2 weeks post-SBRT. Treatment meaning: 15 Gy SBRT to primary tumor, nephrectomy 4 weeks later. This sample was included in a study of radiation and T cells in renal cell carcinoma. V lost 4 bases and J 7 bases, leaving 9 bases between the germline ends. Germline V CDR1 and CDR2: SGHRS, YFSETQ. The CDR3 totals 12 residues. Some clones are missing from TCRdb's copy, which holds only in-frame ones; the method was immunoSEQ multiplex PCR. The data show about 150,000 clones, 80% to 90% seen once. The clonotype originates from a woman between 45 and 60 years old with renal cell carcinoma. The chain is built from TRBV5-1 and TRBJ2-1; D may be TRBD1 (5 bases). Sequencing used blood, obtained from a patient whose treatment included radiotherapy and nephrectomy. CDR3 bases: TGCGCCAGCAGCGTTGACAGAAATGAGCAGTTCTTC. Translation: CASSVDRNEQFF.